The 14 T cell receptor beta chains presented below share a single source sample, sequenced in a study of cytomegalovirus exposure and HLA in healthy donors. A multiplex PCR was run with 60 Vbeta primers and 13 Jbeta primers. The protocol was immunoSEQ multiplex PCR, while the TCRdb copy is restricted to in-frame clones and leaves out a portion. The table shows 150,000 to 180,000 clones, with 65% to 80% occurring only once. Input material: PBMCs. The source of these receptors is a woman between 40 and 55 years old in good health and CMV-seronegative.

The genes are TRBV5-1 and TRBJ2-1; 12 bases are a match to TRBD2. This CDR3 comprises 16 residues. Looked up from germline, CDR1 is SGHRS and CDR2 is YFSETQ. J gave up 9 bases and V 5 bases, and 12 bases lay outside the gene matches. This CDR3 reads CASRSTGLAGPSEQFF. The CDR3 nucleotides read TGCGCCAGCAGGTCCACAGGACTAGCGGGACCTAGTGAGCAGTTCTTC.

CDR3 sequence: CASRAPGGADTQYF. The DNA for the CDR3 is TGTGCCAGCAGGGCCCCGGGGGGGGCAGATACGCAGTATTTT. The chain couples TRBV2 to TRBJ2-3; 8 bases align to TRBD2. The trim removed 6 bases at V and 4 bases at J, leaving 6 bases unmatched. In germline, CDR1 is SNHLY, CDR2 FYNNEI. The CDR3 runs 14 residues.

The rearrangement joins TRBV5-1 to TRBJ2-7, with D tentatively TRBD2 (6 bases). The CDR3 has 16 amino acids. Germline-derived CDR1 and CDR2 are SGHRS and YFSETQ. V was clipped by 2 bases and J by 1 base, with 16 bases between them. CDR3 nucleotide sequence: TGCGCCAGCAGCTTCCAGACTAGTCGACTTTCCTACGAGCAGTACTTC. Translation: CASSFQTSRLSYEQYF.

This clone was recorded only once. The chain uses TRBV28 and TRBJ1-2; no clear D. Germline V gene sequence: CDR1 MDHEN, CDR2 SYDVKM. The CDR3 covers 13 residues. Between the trimmed V and J ends, which lost 2 bases and 2 bases, there was a span of 6 bases. CDR3 residues: CASSLNTNYGYTF. The CDR3 coding sequence is TGTGCCAGCAGTTTAAACACCAACTATGGCTACACCTTC.

CDR3 DNA sequence: TGTGCCAGCAGCCAAGAGATGAGAGGGGAGCAGTTCTTC. Amino acid sequence: CASSQEMRGEQFF. V gene TRBV4-2 combines with J gene TRBJ2-1; possibly TRBD2 for D (5 bases). Germline V gene data show CDR1 as LGHNA and CDR2 as YNFKEQ. The CDR3 is made up of 13 amino acids. Trimming removed 0 bases from V and 10 bases from J, with 10 bases in between.

This clone was recorded a few times. The chain recombines TRBV11-1 with TRBJ2-5; 8 bases agree with TRBD2. The junction had 3 bases not matched to a gene; V was cut back by 4 bases and J by 2 bases. The germline V gene has CDR1 SGHAT and CDR2 FQDESV (reference sequence). CDR3 size: 14 residues. The CDR3 sequence: CASSSIAGQETQYF. The CDR3 bases are TGTGCCAGCAGCTCCATAGCGGGACAAGAGACCCAGTACTTC.

As to this clone: Additional DNA sequences in this sample encode the identical CDR3. This chain connects TRBV6-6 to TRBJ2-2; possible D gene TRBD1, 6 bases. The V gene lost 6 bases and the J gene lost 1 base, with 9 bases spanning the gap. The germline V gene has CDR1 MNHNY and CDR2 SVGAGI (reference sequence). The CDR3 runs to 14 residues. The CDR3 bases are TGTGCCAGCAGACCGGGACAGAACACCGGGGAGCTGTTTTTT. Amino acid sequence: CASRPGQNTGELFF.

This chain links TRBV27 with TRBJ1-4, with D unresolved. Germline assignment: CDR1 MNHEY and CDR2 SMNVEV (reference sequence). This CDR3 region has 14 residues. Trimming shortened V by 6 bases and J by 5 bases, and 13 bases separated the two germline ends. The CDR3 bases are TGTGCCAGCAGGGATCGGGTCCGAAATGAAAAACTGTTTTTT. This sequence encodes CASRDRVRNEKLFF. The full variable domain, completed using reference TRBV27 and TRBJ1-4, is EAQVTQNPRYLITVTGKKLTVTCSQNMNHEYMSWYRQDPGLGLRQIYYSMNVEVTDKGDVPEGYKVSRKEKRNFPLILESPSPNQTSLYFCASRDRVRNEKLFFGSGTQLSVL.

This chain uses TRBV4-2 with TRBJ1-5, with 8 bases that match TRBD1. This CDR3 is 15 amino acids long. The J segment lost 1 base and the V segment lost 1 base, leaving 0 bases of the junction unmatched. Germline V gene sequence: CDR1 LGHNA, CDR2 YNFKEQ. CDR3 in DNA: TGTGCCAGCAGCCAAGGGACAGGGAGCAATCAGCCCCAGCATTTT. This encodes CASSQGTGSNQPQHF.

V usage is TRBV11-3 and J usage is TRBJ1-4; D is undetermined. Trimming cost V 3 bases and J 7 bases, with 9 bases left between them. The CDR3 totals 13 residues. Germline V gene lookup returns CDR1 SGHNT and CDR2 YENEEA. For the CDR3, the DNA is TGTGCCAGCAGCTTTACGGGTGGTGAAAAACTGTTTTTT. Amino acid sequence: CASSFTGGEKLFF.

This chain links TRBV2 with TRBJ2-5; 7 bases map to TRBD1. V gave up 0 bases and J gave up 2 bases; unmatched junction bases: 9. Germline V CDR1 and CDR2: SNHLY, FYNNEI. The CDR3 spans 17 residues. The CDR3 DNA sequence: TGTGCCAGCAGTGAAGCATCAGGGGGAAGGGGGCAAGAGACCCAGTACTTC. Translating it yields CASSEASGGRGQETQYF. Supplemented by reference TRBV2 and TRBJ2-5, the full variable domain reads EPEVTQTPSHQVTQMGQEVILRCVPISNHLYFYWYRQILGQKVEFLVSFYNNEISEKSEIFDDQFSVERPDGSNFTLKIRSTKLEDSAMYFCASSEASGGRGQETQYFGPGTRLLVL.

J is TRBJ2-1 and V is TRBV5-1, with TRBD2 matching 12 bases. Per the germline V gene, CDR1 is SGHRS and CDR2 is YFSETQ. V was pared by 0 bases and J by 8 bases, with 6 bases of the junction left unmatched. This CDR3 spans 16 amino acids. The CDR3 DNA reads as TGCGCCAGCAGCTTGGGGCTAGCGGGAGGGCCTGATGAGCAGTTCTTC. Amino acid sequence: CASSLGLAGGPDEQFF.

This chain uses TRBV28 with TRBJ2-2; possibly TRBD1 for D (5 bases). V was shortened by 3 bases and J by 9 bases, with 14 bases between the two germline ends. CDR3 length: 14 amino acids. The germline V gene encodes CDR1 MDHEN and CDR2 SYDVKM. CDR3 nucleotide sequence: TGTGCCAGCAGTTTTGAAACAGGCAACCGGGAGCTGTTTTTT. This gives the protein CASSFETGNRELFF.

This sequence joins TRBV28 and TRBJ1-5, with D possibly TRBD1 on 5 matching bases. Germline V gene data show CDR1 as MDHEN and CDR2 as SYDVKM. CDR3 length: 12 amino acids. V dropped 9 bases and J dropped 11 bases, with 17 bases sitting between them. This CDR3 is CASIRYGGTQHF. DNA for the CDR3: TGTGCCAGTATCCGTTATGGGGGGACCCAGCATTTT.